This T cell receptor beta chain was obtained from a study of CD8 T cells in Susac syndrome. Random hexamers primed reverse transcription of about 0.45 to 1 ug RNA. Amplification of TCR beta CDR3 by immunoSEQ multiplex PCR spanned 54 Vbeta and 13 Jbeta. MiXCR was run by TCRdb on the immunoSEQ multiplex PCR reads, yielding one entry per CDR3 protein. The repertoire includes nearly 200,000 distinct CDR3 sequences, nearly 95% of them detected once, and about 0.096% sits in the top ten. TCR beta sequencing was performed on blood CD8+ and CD4+ T cells. TEMRA cells were FACS-enriched, while CD8+ and CD4+ T cells were negatively isolated. Material for sequencing was CD4+ T cells from PBMCs. The sequence was obtained from a human donor with multiple sclerosis.

The CDR3, as DNA: TGCAGCGCCCAGGGACACGGGAGCTCCTACGAGCAGTACTTC. It encodes CSAQGHGSSYEQYF. This chain joins TRBV29-1 and TRBJ2-7, with D possibly called TRBD1 or TRBD2 (6 bases each). This CDR3 comprises 14 residues. In germline, CDR1 is SQVTM, CDR2 ANQGSEA. The ends were cut back, 7 bases at V and 0 bases at J, with 16 bases in the middle.